The clone carrying this T cell receptor beta chain was picked up one time. The antigen is undetermined. Per the germline V gene, CDR1 is SGHAT and CDR2 is FQNNGV. The CDR3 has 14 amino acids. The germline V and J ends were trimmed by 8 bases and 2 bases, with 15 bases remaining between them. The method was immunoSEQ multiplex PCR; TCRdb's version includes in-frame clones alone and lacks a portion of them. The table shows about 750 clones, with approximately 84% occurring only once. These data are taken from a study of immune evolution from preneoplasia to lung adenocarcinoma. Study-level findings and limits: Top clone frequencies peaked in normal lung, apparently declining through invasive adenocarcinoma.

The TCR comes from a person between 70 and 80 years old with lung adenocarcinoma. Sequencing was done on a sample of FFPE atypical adenomatous hyperplasia tissue from the lung. Stated subset: atypical adenomatous hyperplasia (AAH), lung preneoplasia. The chain employs TRBV11-2 and TRBJ1-1; D remains unclear. The CDR3 nucleotides are TGTGCCAGCGGACTGACTTCCGTTAACACTGAAGCTTTCTTT. Translated, it gives CASGLTSVNTEAFF. The full variable domain, with the rest looked up from reference TRBV11-2 and TRBJ1-1, is EAGVAQSPRYKIIEKRQSVAFWCNPISGHATLYWYQQILGQGPKLLIQFQNNGVVDDSQLPKDRFSAERLKGVDSTLKIQPAKLEDSAVYLCASGLTSVNTEAFFGQGTRLTVV.